This is a list of T cell receptor beta chains from one sample in a study of Tregs in tolerant kidney transplant recipients. The repertoire was sequenced with immunoSEQ multiplex PCR; TCRdb's copy has only in-frame clones and lacks some. Among 46,000 or so clones listed, 91% were seen once. Sequenced input: Tregs from blood. These receptors came from a human donor in good health. CDR3s include the opening cysteine and the closing phenylalanine or tryptophan. The D gene is left open where the match is weak. The size field is filled for only some rows; it gives once, few, many or a size class.

j_gene	d_gene	abundance	v_gene	CDR3aa
TRBJ2-5	NA	NA	TRBV7-9	CASSFTRDQETQYF
TRBJ2-3	NA	NA	TRBV5-1	CASSLDGGIDTQYF
TRBJ2-5	TRBD2	NA	TRBV10-3	CAISDWGLAGGPQETQYF
TRBJ2-4	TRBD2	NA	TRBV6-4	CASRSGTIPTIQKNIQYF
TRBJ1-4	NA	NA	TRBV18	CASSPALGSNEKLFF
TRBJ1-3	NA	NA	TRBV5-1	CASSLDSGSGNTIYF
TRBJ1-2	NA	NA	TRBV5-4	CASSLRGAQGSYTF
TRBJ1-3	TRBD1	NA	TRBV9	CASNRGTSGNTIYF
TRBJ2-2	NA	NA	TRBV7-6	CASSLVRAVKIGELFF
TRBJ2-7	NA	NA	TRBV7-9	CASSLVGWGYEQYF
TRBJ2-7	TRBD2	NA	TRBV6-1	CASRFVLAGGYEQYF
TRBJ2-5	TRBD1	NA	TRBV7-9	CASSTGQKIEYF
TRBJ1-6	NA	once	TRBV5-4	CASSLAWAGVNSPLHF
TRBJ2-7	TRBD2	NA	TRBV19	CASSIDPRGLAGGSCEQYF
TRBJ1-6	TRBD1	NA	TRBV18	CASSSGQGPIYNSPLHF
TRBJ1-4	NA	NA	TRBV29-1	CSARTGTTNEKLFF
TRBJ1-5	NA	NA	TRBV5-6	CASSLTGGEEPQHF
TRBJ2-7	NA	NA	TRBV2	CASSARGWGNYEQYF
NA	TRBD2	NA	TRBV7-7	CASSPRPPSGSSYNEQFF
TRBJ1-1	NA	NA	TRBV25-1	CASRRYNTEAFF
TRBJ2-3	NA	few	TRBV30	CAWGGYTQYF
TRBJ1-3	NA	NA	TRBV30	CAWTDRGRLGNTIYF
TRBJ1-1	NA	NA	TRBV6-6	CASSPSGGMNTEAFF
TRBJ1-2	NA	NA	TRBV9	CASSGPGQIYGYTF
TRBJ1-6	NA	NA	TRBV11-2	CASSLEAGGYSPLHF
TRBJ1-3	NA	NA	TRBV2	CASSQRSGNTIYF
TRBJ2-1	NA	NA	TRBV29-1	CSVRGAANEQFF
TRBJ2-1	NA	once	TRBV19	CASSGWTLGGNEQFF
TRBJ2-1	TRBD1	NA	TRBV2	CASSHRDRGLGEQFF
TRBJ2-1	NA	NA	TRBV11-2	CASSLGGADNNEQFF
TRBJ2-3	NA	NA	TRBV11-3	CASSLEAPDTQYF
TRBJ2-1	TRBD2	NA	TRBV4-1	CASSQSLGRAGGYNEQFF
TRBJ1-1	TRBD1	NA	TRBV4-1	CASSRGQGRMNTEAFF
TRBJ1-1	TRBD1	NA	TRBV5-1	CASSLGQGAEAFF
TRBJ1-1	NA	few	TRBV5-8	CASSWRGRGTEAFF
TRBJ2-3	TRBD1	NA	TRBV6-1	CASIISGTADTQYF
TRBJ1-4	TRBD1	NA	TRBV5-1	CASSLAGTGVEKLFF
TRBJ2-1	TRBD1	NA	TRBV7-6	CASSLGGFLYNEQFF
TRBJ1-3	NA	NA	TRBV15	CATSRDSNRVGNTIYF
TRBJ1-5	NA	once	TRBV6-6	CASSKGVLGQPQHF
TRBJ2-2	TRBD1	once	TRBV5-1	CASSPLPRQGGTGELFF
TRBJ1-3	NA	NA	TRBV5-4	CASSLNAGVSGNTIYF
TRBJ2-5	TRBD2	NA	TRBV14	CASSLGLANSKTQYF
TRBJ2-1	TRBD2	NA	TRBV30	CANGGLAGVRQFF
TRBJ1-6	NA	NA	TRBV5-1	CASSPGSGAYNSPLHF
TRBJ2-7	NA	once	TRBV18	CASSPRAGDSYEQYF
TRBJ1-1	NA	NA	TRBV5-3	CARSLTQPNTEAFF
TRBJ2-3	NA	NA	TRBV19	CASSMQGRSWTDTQYF
TRBJ2-7	NA	NA	TRBV18	CASSAGLGYEQYF
TRBJ1-1	NA	NA	TRBV21-1	CASSKWTGVGCTEAFF
TRBJ2-3	TRBD1	NA	TRBV29-1	CSVAGRAGGLADTQYF
TRBJ1-2	TRBD1	NA	TRBV7-3	CASSQDRGYGYTF
TRBJ2-7	TRBD2	few	TRBV10-3	CAISDPGLADSYEQYF
TRBJ1-2	NA	NA	TRBV19	CASSIVPSRQDPYGYTF